A selection of T cell receptor beta chains follows, all from one sample in a study of T cell responses to AZD1222 COVID-19 vaccine. Sequenced by immunoSEQ multiplex PCR; TCRdb stores in-frame clones only, minus some. The sample includes roughly 120,000 clones, about 82% seen only once; the top ten take roughly 12%. The starting material was peripheral blood, obtained on day 0 of AZD1222 vaccination. These TCRs come from an adult in good health. Each CDR3 is given with its conserved first and last residue. A D gene is named only where the DNA matches it firmly. Only some rows state a clone size, as once, few, many or a class for expanded clones.

length,J,size,V,D,CDR3,DNA
13,TRBJ1-2,-,TRBV10-3,TRBD1,CAVKRAGGYGYTF,TGTGCCGTAAAGAGGGCAGGGGGCTATGGCTACACCTTC
13,TRBJ1-2,-,TRBV2,-,CASSGTANYGYTF,TGTGCCAGCAGTGGGACAGCAAACTATGGCTACACCTTC
13,TRBJ2-7,-,TRBV19,-,CATSSAVAYEQYF,TGTGCCACCTCCTCCGCCGTCGCCTACGAGCAGTACTTC
16,TRBJ2-3,-,TRBV11-1,-,CASSLNRAASTDTQYF,TGTGCCAGCAGCCTTAACCGAGCCGCTAGCACAGATACGCAGTATTTT
16,TRBJ2-1,-,TRBV7-2,TRBD2,CASSEEGSSGTNEQFF,TGTGCCAGCAGCGAGGAGGGGTCCAGCGGGACCAATGAGCAGTTCTTC
16,TRBJ1-2,-,TRBV19,TRBD1,CASREAGTGFLRGYTF,TGTGCCAGTCGGGAGGCGGGGACAGGGTTCCTCCGTGGCTACACCTTC
15,TRBJ2-3,-,TRBV6-5,TRBD2,CASSHSGRATDTQYF,TGTGCCAGCAGCCACAGCGGGAGGGCCACAGATACGCAGTATTTT
16,TRBJ1-2,-,TRBV2,-,CASIATAPGGSYGYTF,TGTGCCAGCATTGCCACAGCACCGGGGGGTAGCTATGGCTACACCTTC
16,TRBJ2-3,once,TRBV3-1/TRBV3-2,-,CASSSGPAQNTDTQYF,TGTGCCAGCAGCTCAGGACCGGCCCAAAACACAGATACGCAGTATTTT
12,TRBJ1-5,-,TRBV28,TRBD1,CASTTGGQPQHF,TGTGCCAGCACAACAGGGGGACAGCCCCAGCATTTT
15,TRBJ1-5,-,TRBV5-5,-,CASSDTGNSNQPQHF,TGTGCCAGCAGCGATACGGGGAATAGCAATCAGCCCCAGCATTTT
17,TRBJ1-2,-,TRBV27,-,CASSPLVAGMIHYGYTF,TGTGCCAGCAGTCCACTCGTGGCAGGGATGATACACTATGGCTACACCTTC
14,TRBJ1-5,-,TRBV19,TRBD1,CASIDRGMGQPQHF,TGTGCCAGTATAGACAGGGGAATGGGTCAGCCCCAGCATTTT
15,TRBJ1-2,-,TRBV7-6,TRBD1,CASSLEETGGDGYTF,TGTGCCAGCAGCTTAGAGGAAACAGGGGGCGATGGCTACACCTTC
17,TRBJ2-7,-,TRBV2,TRBD1,CASKSVVERQGAYEQYF,TGTGCCAGCAAGAGCGTCGTTGAAAGACAGGGGGCTTACGAGCAGTACTTC
14,TRBJ2-4,-,TRBV2,-,CASILERESGIQYF,-
14,TRBJ1-1,-,TRBV6-5,TRBD1,CASSLGDRGNEAFF,TGTGCCAGCAGTCTCGGAGACAGGGGGAATGAAGCTTTCTTT
17,TRBJ1-4,-,TRBV6-2/TRBV6-3,TRBD1,CASSARTGSEIHEKLFF,TGTGCCAGCAGTGCCCGGACAGGAAGCGAAATTCATGAAAAACTGTTTTTT
13,TRBJ2-2,-,TRBV7-2,-,CASSFGYTGELFF,TGTGCCAGCAGCTTCGGGTACACCGGGGAGCTGTTTTTT
15,TRBJ2-7,-,TRBV4-1,-,CASSQISRTSYEQYF,TGCGCCAGCAGCCAAATATCTAGAACTTCCTACGAGCAGTACTTC
16,TRBJ1-6,once,TRBV7-6,-,CASSLFPSSYNSPLHF,TGTGCCAGCAGCTTATTTCCGAGCTCCTATAATTCACCCCTCCACTTT
14,TRBJ1-5,-,TRBV7-2,TRBD1,CASSFGTDYQPQHF,TGTGCCAGCAGCTTTGGGACAGATTATCAGCCCCAGCATTTT
12,TRBJ1-1,-,TRBV7-8,-,CASSPRGEGAFF,TGTGCCAGCAGCCCTCGGGGCGAGGGGGCTTTCTTT
14,TRBJ1-6,-,TRBV27,-,CASSLGSYNSPLHF,TGTGCCAGCAGTTTAGGATCCTATAATTCACCCCTCCACTTT
15,TRBJ2-3,-,TRBV19,-,CASSIAGTSTDTQYF,TGTGCCAGTAGTATAGCGGGGACCAGCACAGATACGCAGTATTTT
14,TRBJ2-7,-,TRBV28,TRBD1,CASSFEDRVGEQYF,TGTGCCAGCAGTTTCGAAGACAGGGTAGGCGAGCAGTACTTC
15,TRBJ1-4,-,TRBV28,TRBD1,CASSPQQGAIEKLFF,TGTGCCAGCAGTCCTCAACAGGGGGCAATAGAAAAACTGTTTTTT
19,TRBJ2-2,few,TRBV27,TRBD1,CASSLSSYPGQGASGELFF,TGTGCCAGCAGTTTATCGTCTTATCCGGGACAGGGGGCGTCCGGGGAGCTGTTTTTT
12,TRBJ1-2,-,TRBV19,TRBD1,CATSDRGYGYTF,TGTGCCACCTCGGACAGGGGCTATGGCTACACCTTC
13,TRBJ2-7,-,TRBV7-9,-,CASSSTEPNEQYF,TGTGCCAGCAGCTCGACAGAGCCTAACGAGCAGTACTTC
15,TRBJ2-7,few,TRBV27,TRBD2,CASSLSTSGVYEQYF,TGTGCCAGCAGTCTTTCGACTAGCGGGGTCTACGAGCAGTACTTC
15,TRBJ1-1,-,TRBV11-1,-,CASSLYASMNTEAFF,TGTGCCAGCAGCTTATACGCGAGTATGAACACTGAAGCTTTCTTT
14,TRBJ2-7,-,TRBV6-1,-,CASSEAAGTYEQYF,TGTGCCAGCAGTGAAGCTGCAGGAACCTACGAGCAGTACTTC
15,TRBJ2-1,-,TRBV24-1,TRBD2,CATSGAGGPYNEQFF,TGTGCCACCAGTGGAGCGGGAGGGCCCTACAATGAGCAGTTCTTC
14,TRBJ2-2,-,TRBV5-4,TRBD1,CASSLQGAGGELFF,TGTGCCAGCAGCTTGCAGGGGGCGGGCGGGGAGCTGTTTTTT
15,TRBJ2-7,-,TRBV28,TRBD2,CASSPRGVSSYEQYF,TGTGCCAGCAGCCCTCGGGGGGTCAGCTCCTACGAGCAGTACTTC
23,TRBJ2-2,-,TRBV3-1/TRBV3-2,-,CASSQDEVIHRDTGGMNTGELFF,TGTGCCAGCAGCCAAGATGAGGTTATACACCGGGACACCGGAGGGATGAACACCGGGGAGCTGTTTTTT
14,TRBJ1-2,-,TRBV3-1/TRBV3-2,TRBD1,CASSQEQGIYGYTF,TGTGCCAGCAGCCAAGAACAGGGGATATATGGCTACACCTTC
15,TRBJ2-4,-,TRBV7-9,TRBD2,CASSPRTSGMNIQYF,TGTGCCAGCAGCCCAAGGACTAGCGGGATGAACATTCAGTACTTC
15,TRBJ1-1,few,TRBV6-2/TRBV6-3,-,CASSYVRGGLTEAFF,TGTGCCAGCAGTTACGTGAGGGGGGGACTCACTGAAGCTTTCTTT